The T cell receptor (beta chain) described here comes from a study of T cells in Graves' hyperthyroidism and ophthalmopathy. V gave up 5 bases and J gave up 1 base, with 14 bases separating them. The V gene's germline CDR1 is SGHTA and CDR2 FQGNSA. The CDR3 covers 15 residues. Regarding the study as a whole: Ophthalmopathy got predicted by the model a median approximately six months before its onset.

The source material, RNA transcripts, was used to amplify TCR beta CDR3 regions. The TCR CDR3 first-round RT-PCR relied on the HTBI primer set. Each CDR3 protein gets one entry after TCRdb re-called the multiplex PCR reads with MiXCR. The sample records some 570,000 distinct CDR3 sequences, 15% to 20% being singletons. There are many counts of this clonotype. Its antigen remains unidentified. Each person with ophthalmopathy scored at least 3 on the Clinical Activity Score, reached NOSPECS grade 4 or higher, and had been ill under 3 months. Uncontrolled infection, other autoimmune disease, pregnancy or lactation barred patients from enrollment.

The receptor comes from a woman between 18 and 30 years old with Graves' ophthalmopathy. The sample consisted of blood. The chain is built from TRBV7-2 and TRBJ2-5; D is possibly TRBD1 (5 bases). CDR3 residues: CASSLGIGAQETQYF. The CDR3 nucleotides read TGTGCCAGCAGCCTTGGTATAGGGGCCCAAGAGACCCAGTACTTC.